This is a list of T cell receptor beta chains from one sample in a study of blood T cell repertoires in COVID-19. Generated by immunoSEQ multiplex PCR, the TCRdb table keeps only in-frame clones and is missing some. The sample includes roughly 360,000 clones, over 75% seen only once; the top ten take approximately 1%. The source material was PBMCs or T cells enriched from blood (not recorded which). These receptors all come from a woman aged 30 to 39 with acute COVID-19. The CDR3 runs from the conserved cysteine through the conserved F or W. A D gene is named only where the DNA matches it firmly. Clone size appears in some rows only: once, few, many, or a class for an expanded clone.

V gene	clone size	J gene	D gene	CDR3 DNA	CDR3 protein
TRBV5-8	NA	TRBJ1-5	TRBD1	TGTGCCAGCAGCTCCGGGACAGGGGACAATCAGCCCCAGCATTTT	CASSSGTGDNQPQHF
TRBV5-5	once	TRBJ1-1	NA	TGTGCCAGCAGCTTGGTCCGGGTCTTGAACACTGAAGCTTTCTTT	CASSLVRVLNTEAFF
TRBV4-1	NA	TRBJ1-3	TRBD1	TGCGCCAGCAGCCAAGAATCAGGGGGCTACGGAAACACCATATATTTT	CASSQESGGYGNTIYF
TRBV19	NA	TRBJ1-1	NA	TGTGCCAGTAGTCTCTGGACAGCATCAAACACTGAAGCTTTCTTT	CASSLWTASNTEAFF
TRBV4-1	NA	TRBJ1-4	NA	TGCGCCAGCAGCCAATGGTCGGGTGGGGAAAAACTGTTTTTT	CASSQWSGGEKLFF
TRBV18	NA	TRBJ1-2	NA	TGTGCCAGCTCACTCTCGACAGATGCAGGGGCAAGAGTGGGCGGCTACACCTTC	CASSLSTDAGARVGGYTF
TRBV15	NA	TRBJ2-5	NA	TGTGCCACCACCGCGGTGGGGGGTGGCCAAGAGACCCAGTACTTC	CATTAVGGGQETQYF
TRBV5-8	NA	TRBJ1-5	TRBD1	TGTGCCAGCAGCTTGGGACAGGGCAGCAATCAGCCCCAGCATTTT	CASSLGQGSNQPQHF
TRBV27	NA	TRBJ1-2	TRBD1	TGTGCCAGCAGTTCGACAGGGGCTAACGGCTACACCTTC	CASSSTGANGYTF
TRBV4-1	NA	TRBJ2-7	TRBD1	TGCGCCAGCAGCCAAGTTGGGACAGGGGACTACGAGCAGTACTTC	CASSQVGTGDYEQYF
TRBV9	NA	TRBJ2-2	TRBD1	TGTGCCAGCAGCACGGACAGGGCGGCCGGGGAGCTGTTTTTT	CASSTDRAAGELFF
TRBV5-4	NA	TRBJ2-5	NA	TGTGCCAGCAGCTTAAGTATGACTGGAGAGACCCAGTACTTC	CASSLSMTGETQYF
TRBV20-1	NA	TRBJ2-2	NA	TGCAGTGCCTACAGCGGGGAGCTGTTTTTT	CSAYSGELFF
TRBV27	NA	TRBJ1-2	TRBD1	TGTGCCAGCAGTTTATCGACAGGGTATGGCTACACCTTC	CASSLSTGYGYTF
TRBV6-5	NA	TRBJ1-3	TRBD1	TGTGCCAGCAGTTACAAGGGGGCTTCTGGAAACACCATATATTTT	CASSYKGASGNTIYF
TRBV9	once	TRBJ1-2	NA	TGTGCCAGCAGCCCAGGGGTCGGGAACTATGGCTACACCTTC	CASSPGVGNYGYTF
TRBV6-4	NA	TRBJ1-2	NA	TGTGCCAGCAGTCCAAATGGAGAGGATGGCTACACCTTC	CASSPNGEDGYTF
TRBV7-2	NA	TRBJ2-5	NA	TGTGCGAGCACCCCGGCGGCGGCGGAGACCCAGTACTTC	CASTPAAAETQYF
TRBV6-1	NA	TRBJ2-5	NA	TGTGCCAGCAGTGAAGCCCCGGACAGCCAAGAGACCCAGTACTTC	CASSEAPDSQETQYF
TRBV5-5	NA	TRBJ2-7	NA	TGTGCCAGCAGCTTGGAATCGGGTTGGAGCTACGAGCAGTACTTC	CASSLESGWSYEQYF
TRBV5-4	NA	TRBJ1-1	TRBD1	TGTGCCAGCAGCTTATCCGGGACAGGGCCAGCTTTCTTT	CASSLSGTGPAFF
TRBV2	once	TRBJ1-6	NA	TGTGCCAGCAGTGGTTGGTTGGGGGGGAGCTCCTATAATTCACCCCTCCACTTT	CASSGWLGGSSYNSPLHF
TRBV6-1	NA	TRBJ2-1	NA	TGTGCCAGCAGTGATCCCGGGGGTGCCTACAATGAGCAGTTCTTC	CASSDPGGAYNEQFF
TRBV19	NA	TRBJ2-3	NA	TGTGCCAGTAGTATCCTCCTAGCGGATACGCAGTATTTT	CASSILLADTQYF
TRBV12-5	NA	TRBJ2-3	NA	TGTGCTAGTGGTTTGGTACTCGTCCCCATAGTCGCAGATACGCAGTATTTT	CASGLVLVPIVADTQYF
TRBV5-1	NA	TRBJ1-1	NA	TGCGCCAGCAGCTTTGACTGGAACACTGAAGCTTTCTTT	CASSFDWNTEAFF
TRBV6-5	NA	TRBJ1-5	NA	TGTGCCAGCAGTTACTCAGAACAGGGCGGTCCCCAGCATTTT	CASSYSEQGGPQHF
TRBV5-1	few	TRBJ2-2	NA	TGCGCCAGCAGCCAGTCCAGGGGAACCGGGGAGCTGTTTTTT	CASSQSRGTGELFF
TRBV7-9	once	TRBJ2-7	TRBD1	TGTGCCAGCAGCTTAGTAGTTATGGCAGGACAGGGGATCTACGAGCAGTACTTC	CASSLVVMAGQGIYEQYF
TRBV30	NA	TRBJ2-1	TRBD2	TGTGCCTGGAGTGTAGCGGGGGGGTACAATGAGCAGTTCTTC	CAWSVAGGYNEQFF
TRBV5-1	NA	TRBJ2-6	NA	TGCGCCAGCAGCTTGGCCCCAGGGAGGAGAAGTGGGGCCAACGTCCTGACTTTC	CASSLAPGRRSGANVLTF
TRBV15	NA	TRBJ1-3	NA	TGTGCCACCAGCAGAGAGAGTCCCAACACCATATATTTT	CATSRESPNTIYF
TRBV30	NA	TRBJ1-6	TRBD1	TGTGCCTGGAGTGTAATGACAGGGGGTGGGAATTCACCCCTCCACTTT	CAWSVMTGGGNSPLHF
TRBV5-1	NA	TRBJ1-2	TRBD1	TGCGCCAGCAGCTTGGGTCAGGGGGGCTATGGCTACACCTTC	CASSLGQGGYGYTF
TRBV3-1/TRBV3-2	once	TRBJ1-2	TRBD1	TGTGCCAGCAGCCAAAGACAGGGGGGGGACTATGGCTACACCTTC	CASSQRQGGDYGYTF
TRBV5-6	NA	TRBJ2-7	NA	TGTGCCAGCAGCCTCCCTCCGCAGTTAGGAGGGGAGCAGTACTTC	CASSLPPQLGGEQYF
TRBV19	NA	TRBJ2-3	NA	TGTGCCAGTAGTATTGCCGGGACACCACCAGATGGTACGCAGTATTTT	CASSIAGTPPDGTQYF
TRBV5-6	NA	TRBJ1-3	NA	TGTGCCAGCAGCTTGTACGGGTACGCTGGAAACACCATATATTTT	CASSLYGYAGNTIYF
TRBV4-1	NA	TRBJ1-2	TRBD1	TGCGCCAGCAGCCCCATGAGGACAGGGGTTCTTGCCTATGGCTACACCTTC	CASSPMRTGVLAYGYTF
TRBV6-5	NA	TRBJ1-1	TRBD1	TGTGCCACCGATGCCAGGGGGCCTCCTGAAGCTTTCTTT	CATDARGPPEAFF
TRBV10-1	few	TRBJ1-1	NA	TGCGCCAGCAGTGCGGGACTCGGGCATTCGAACACTGAAGCTTTCTTT	CASSAGLGHSNTEAFF
TRBV6-5	NA	TRBJ2-7	TRBD1	TGTGCCAGCAGCTCCGGGACAGGGTCCTACGAGCAGTACTTC	CASSSGTGSYEQYF
TRBV12-3/TRBV12-4	NA	TRBJ1-2	TRBD1	TGTGCCAGCACCAGGGGGGACTATGGCTACACCTTC	CASTRGDYGYTF
TRBV10-3	NA	TRBJ1-2	TRBD1	TGTGCCATCAGTGGCGGACAGGGGCCTCTTTCGTCTAACTATGGCTACACCTTC	CAISGGQGPLSSNYGYTF
TRBV4-1	NA	TRBJ1-1	TRBD1	TGCGCCAGCAGCCAAGACAGGGGGATAAGCACTGAAGCTTTCTTT	CASSQDRGISTEAFF
TRBV28	NA	TRBJ1-5	NA	TGTGCCAGCAGCCGTGGGACCTCACTAGCGCAGCCCCAGCATTTT	CASSRGTSLAQPQHF
TRBV6-1	NA	TRBJ1-1	NA	TGTGCCAGCAGTGATTCGGGGAAGGTGAACACTGAAGCTTTCTTT	CASSDSGKVNTEAFF
TRBV6-5	NA	TRBJ2-7	TRBD1	TGTGCCAGCAGGACCGGGACAGGGAACTACGAGCAGTACTTC	CASRTGTGNYEQYF
TRBV7-3	NA	TRBJ2-2	TRBD1	TGTGCCAGCAGCTTAGGACAGGGAAACACCGGGGAGCTGTTTTTT	CASSLGQGNTGELFF
TRBV5-8	NA	TRBJ1-1	TRBD1	TGTGCCAGCAGCTGGCACAGGGGAATGAACACTGAAGCTTTCTTT	CASSWHRGMNTEAFF
TRBV7-6	once	TRBJ1-1	NA	TGTGCCAGCAGCCCGGGGGGTTGGGGGAACGCTGAAGCTTTCTTT	CASSPGGWGNAEAFF
TRBV19	NA	TRBJ2-5	TRBD1	TGTGCCAGTAGCCTCAGGGGGCGAATTGATCAAGAGACCCAGTACTTC	CASSLRGRIDQETQYF
TRBV5-1	NA	TRBJ2-1	NA	TGCGCCAGCAGCTTGGAAGGGGCCTACAATGAGCAGTTCTTC	CASSLEGAYNEQFF